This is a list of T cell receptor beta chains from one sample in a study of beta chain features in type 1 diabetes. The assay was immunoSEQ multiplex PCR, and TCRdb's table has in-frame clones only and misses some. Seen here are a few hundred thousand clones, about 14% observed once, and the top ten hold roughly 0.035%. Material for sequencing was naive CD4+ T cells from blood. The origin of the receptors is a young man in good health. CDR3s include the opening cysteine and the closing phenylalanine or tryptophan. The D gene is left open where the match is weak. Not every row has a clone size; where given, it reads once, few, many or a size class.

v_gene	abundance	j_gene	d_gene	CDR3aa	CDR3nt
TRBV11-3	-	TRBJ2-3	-	CASSLEFRDTQYF	TGTGCCAGCAGCTTAGAGTTCCGGGATACGCAGTATTTT
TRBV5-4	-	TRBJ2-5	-	CASSHGTPPEYF	TGTGCCAGCAGCCACGGGACGCCTCCCGAGTACTTC
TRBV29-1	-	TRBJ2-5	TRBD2	CSYKSPTSGGSQETQYF	TGCAGCTATAAATCGCCGACTAGCGGGGGGTCCCAAGAGACCCAGTACTTC
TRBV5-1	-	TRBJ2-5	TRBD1	CASSRWGQQETQYF	TGCGCCAGCAGCCGGTGGGGACAGCAAGAGACCCAGTACTTC
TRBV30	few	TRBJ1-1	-	CAWSRQLNTEAFF	TGTGCCTGGAGTAGGCAGCTGAACACTGAAGCTTTCTTT
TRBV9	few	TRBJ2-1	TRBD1	CASSYGQGLVNEQFF	TGTGCCAGCAGCTACGGACAGGGTTTGGTAAATGAGCAGTTCTTC
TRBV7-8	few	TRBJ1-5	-	CASSLVGLSQPQHF	TGTGCCAGCAGCTTAGTCGGTCTTAGTCAGCCCCAGCATTTT
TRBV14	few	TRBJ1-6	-	CASSQGGSYNSPLHF	TGTGCCAGCAGCCAAGGCGGCTCCTATAATTCACCCCTCCACTTT
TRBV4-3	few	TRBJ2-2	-	CASSQVGGTGELFF	TGCGCCAGCAGCCAAGTCGGGGGTACCGGGGAGCTGTTTTTT
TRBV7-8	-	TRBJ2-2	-	CASSPTRNTGELFF	TGTGCCAGCAGCCCCACCCGGAACACCGGGGAGCTGTTTTTT
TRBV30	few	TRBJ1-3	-	CAWSVEHPGNTIYF	TGTGCCTGGAGTGTAGAACATCCTGGAAACACCATATATTTT
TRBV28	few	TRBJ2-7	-	CASSLSGAGLYEQYF	TGTGCCAGCAGTTTATCAGGGGCCGGCCTCTACGAGCAGTACTTC
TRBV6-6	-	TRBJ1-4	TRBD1	CASSYPQGATNEKLFF	TGTGCCAGCAGTTACCCACAGGGGGCAACTAATGAAAAACTGTTTTTT
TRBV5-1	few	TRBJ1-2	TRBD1	CASSRTGGRNYGYTF	TGCGCCAGCAGCCGGACAGGCGGGAGAAACTATGGCTACACCTTC
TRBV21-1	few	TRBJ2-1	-	CASSKGSGSHNEQFF	TGTGCCAGCAGCAAAGGTAGCGGGAGTCACAATGAGCAGTTCTTC
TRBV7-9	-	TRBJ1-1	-	CASSLQNTEAFF	TGTGCCAGCAGCCTGCAGAACACTGAAGCTTTCTTT
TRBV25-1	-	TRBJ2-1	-	CASGGFLSYNEQFF	TGTGCCAGCGGAGGGTTCCTCTCCTACAATGAGCAGTTCTTC
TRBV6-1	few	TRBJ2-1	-	CASSEGDYNYNEQFF	TGTGCCAGCAGTGAAGGAGACTATAACTACAATGAGCAGTTCTTC
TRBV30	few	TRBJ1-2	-	CAWSGGRGGYGYTF	TGTGCCTGGAGTGGGGGAAGGGGAGGCTATGGCTACACCTTC
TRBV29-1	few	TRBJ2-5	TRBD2	CSATKALAGQETQYF	TGCAGCGCCACGAAGGCACTAGCGGGGCAAGAGACCCAGTACTTC
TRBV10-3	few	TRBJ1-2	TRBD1	CAIRPTGTEGYYGYTF	TGTGCCATCAGACCTACCGGGACAGAAGGCTACTATGGCTACACCTTC
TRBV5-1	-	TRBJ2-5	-	CASSLDRSQETQYF	TGCGCCAGCAGCTTGGACAGGTCGCAAGAGACCCAGTACTTC
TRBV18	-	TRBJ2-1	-	CASSPFSIGNNEQFF	TGTGCCAGCTCACCGTTCAGTATAGGGAACAATGAGCAGTTCTTC
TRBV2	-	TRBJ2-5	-	CATMGQETQYF	TGTGCCACCATGGGTCAAGAGACCCAGTACTTC
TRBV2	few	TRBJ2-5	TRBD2	CASSRTSGIQETQYF	TGTGCCAGCAGCCGGACTAGCGGGATCCAAGAGACCCAGTACTTC
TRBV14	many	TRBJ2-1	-	CASSQSSAGQGYEQFF	TGTGCCAGCAGCCAATCGTCCGCGGGACAAGGGTACGAGCAGTTCTTC
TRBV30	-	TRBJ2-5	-	CALDPKTGFQETQYF	TGTGCCTTAGACCCCAAAACAGGGTTCCAAGAGACCCAGTACTTC
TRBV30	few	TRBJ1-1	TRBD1	CAWGTHGTGNTEAFF	TGTGCCTGGGGTACCCACGGGACAGGGAACACTGAAGCTTTCTTT